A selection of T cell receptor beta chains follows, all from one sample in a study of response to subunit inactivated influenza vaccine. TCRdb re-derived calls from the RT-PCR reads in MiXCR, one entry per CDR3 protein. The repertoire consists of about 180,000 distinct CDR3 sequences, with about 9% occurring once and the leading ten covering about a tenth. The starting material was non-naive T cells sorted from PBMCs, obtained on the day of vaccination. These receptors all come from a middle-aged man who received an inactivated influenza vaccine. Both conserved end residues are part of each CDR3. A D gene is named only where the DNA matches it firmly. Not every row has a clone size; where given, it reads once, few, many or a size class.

TGTGCCAGCAGTTTACGTGGGAGGGTTGGCACCGGGGAGCTGTTTTTT	CASSLRGRVGTGELFF	TRBJ2-2	TRBD2	many	TRBV27
TGCAGCGTCGGGACGGGGAACACCGGGGAGCTGTTTTTT	CSVGTGNTGELFF	TRBJ2-2	-	-	TRBV29-1
TGTGCCAGCAGCTATGGGGTTCCTAGCGGGGGGGATGGGTTCTTC	CASSYGVPSGGDGFF	TRBJ2-1	TRBD2	-	TRBV11-2
TGTGCCAGCAGCTTAGGACAGGGAAGTGCAACCCTCCACTTT	CASSLGQGSATLHF	TRBJ1-6	TRBD1	many	TRBV7-9
TGTGCCAGCATCTCACGGGGGACAGCTTTCTACAATGAGCAGTTCTTC	CASISRGTAFYNEQFF	TRBJ2-1	-	many	TRBV6-2/TRBV6-3
TGTGCCAGCAGTTTAGACAGGGGGAACTATGGCTACACCTTC	CASSLDRGNYGYTF	TRBJ1-2	TRBD1	-	TRBV2
TGCGCCAGCAGCTTGGGGGACAGGTTTACCGGGGAGCTGTTTTTT	CASSLGDRFTGELFF	TRBJ2-2	TRBD1	many	TRBV5-1
TGCAGTGCTAGAGACGTGACAGGGGGATCTGAAGCTTTCTTT	CSARDVTGGSEAFF	TRBJ1-1	TRBD1	few	TRBV20-1
TGTGCCAGCAGTGCCCCGGGACTAGCGGCCTACAATGAGCAGTTCTTC	CASSAPGLAAYNEQFF	TRBJ2-1	TRBD2	many	TRBV25-1
TGTGCCAGCAGCGCGGGACAGGGTTCGAACGAGCAGTACTTC	CASSAGQGSNEQYF	TRBJ2-7	TRBD1	many	TRBV9
TGTGCCAGCACGCCGCGGGCGGCCTACAATGAGCAGTTCTTC	CASTPRAAYNEQFF	TRBJ2-1	-	many	TRBV27
TGCGCCAGCAGCTTGGAAGGATCCAAACTAGCGGGGGGTAGAGATACGCAGTATTTT	CASSLEGSKLAGGRDTQYF	TRBJ2-3	TRBD2	many	TRBV5-1
TGCAGCGTCTCAGACAGGGGAAATCAGCCCCAGCATTTT	CSVSDRGNQPQHF	TRBJ1-5	TRBD1	few	TRBV29-1
TGCGCCAGCAGAGGCCCCGGCCAGGGTCGCGGCTACACCTTC	CASRGPGQGRGYTF	TRBJ1-2	-	-	TRBV4-1
TGTGCCAGCAGCCAAGGAGGCGACCCACACCGCGCGGAGCAGTTCTTC	CASSQGGDPHRAEQFF	TRBJ2-1	-	-	TRBV3-1
TGTGCCATCAGTACCGACGGTGACACCGGGGAGCTGTTTTTT	CAISTDGDTGELFF	TRBJ2-2	-	-	TRBV10-3
TGTGCCAGCGCTTTAGTTAGCGGGGTCGATGACTACGAGCAGTACTTC	CASALVSGVDDYEQYF	TRBJ2-7	TRBD2	-	TRBV11-1
TGTGCCAGCAGTCGGGACAGTCCAAACTCTGGGGCCAACGTCCTGACTTTC	CASSRDSPNSGANVLTF	TRBJ2-6	TRBD1	-	TRBV6-2/TRBV6-3
TGTGCCAGCAGTTACCGAACAGGGTGGCGCAATCAGCCCCAGCATTTT	CASSYRTGWRNQPQHF	TRBJ1-5	-	few	TRBV6-2/TRBV6-3
TGTGCCAGCAGCCAAGAACAGGATACTTTGTGGACCACAGATACGCAGTATTTT	CASSQEQDTLWTTDTQYF	TRBJ2-3	-	-	TRBV3-1
TGCAGTGCTAGAAAGGATAGCGGGACGTATCGCACAGATACGCAGTATTTT	CSARKDSGTYRTDTQYF	TRBJ2-3	TRBD2	few	TRBV20-1
TGCAGTGCTAGAGACGGCAGTAGCACCGGGGAGCTGTTTTTT	CSARDGSSTGELFF	TRBJ2-2	-	-	TRBV20-1
TGTGCCAGCAGTTACACGATCGGGAAAAACATTCAGTACTTC	CASSYTIGKNIQYF	TRBJ2-4	-	many	TRBV6-2/TRBV6-3
TGTGCCAGCAGTTCGTATGAAAAACTGTTTTTT	CASSSYEKLFF	TRBJ1-4	-	-	TRBV5-5
TGTGCCAGCAGCTTAGTTGGACTAGCGGGATCGGGCACCGGGGAGCTGTTTTTT	CASSLVGLAGSGTGELFF	TRBJ2-2	TRBD2	many	TRBV7-8